The 19 T cell receptor beta chains listed next were all sequenced from one sample in a study of T cells after yellow fever vaccination. One entry per CDR3 protein results from TCRdb running MiXCR on the 5' RACE reads. Of 350,000 to 450,000 distinct CDR3 sequences listed, about 19% are singletons. The sequences come from PBMCs, collected before the yellow fever booster vaccination. The origin of the receptors is a man aged 18 to 29 who received the YFV17D yellow fever vaccine.

The rearrangement uses TRBV5-6 and TRBJ2-3; D may be TRBD1 or TRBD2 (5 bases each). The CDR3 runs 15 residues. Germline CDR1 reads SGHDT; CDR2 reads YYEEEE. Trimming left V 3 bases short and J 6 bases short, with 17 bases between. For the CDR3, the DNA is TGTGCCAGCAGCTGGGGACCGACCCTCAGGGATACGCAGTATTTT. Translating it yields CASSWGPTLRDTQYF.

The gene calls are TRBV5-6 and TRBJ2-7; 10 nucleotides align to TRBD2. The germline gives CDR1 SGHDT, CDR2 YYEEEE. After removal of 0 bases from V and 5 bases from J, the junction contained 14 bases not matched to a gene. CDR3 length equals 18 residues. This chain's CDR3 is CASSLGIKRGGRFHEQYV. The CDR3, as DNA: TGTGCCAGCAGCTTGGGGATTAAGCGGGGGGGCCGGTTCCACGAGCAGTACGTC.

J is TRBJ1-2 and V is TRBV20-1; TRBD1 aligns across 7 bases. Germline V CDR1 and CDR2: DFQATT, SNEGSKA (reference sequence). V lost 6 bases and J lost 7; bases outside the gene matches: 11. This CDR3 region has 13 residues. CDR3 amino acids: CSAISRDRIGYTF. The CDR3 DNA is TGCAGTGCCATTTCTCGGGACAGAATTGGCTACACCTTC.

Written as DNA, the CDR3 is TGCAGTGCTAGCCCGGGACCCCTAGACAATGAGCAGTTCTTC. This gives the protein CSASPGPLDNEQFF. The chain links TRBV20-1 to TRBJ2-1; D may be TRBD1 or TRBD2 (5 bases each). In germline, CDR1 is DFQATT, CDR2 SNEGSKA (reference sequence). The V and J ends lost 3 bases and 5 bases respectively, with 14 bases between them. The CDR3 runs 14 residues.

This chain joins TRBV10-1 and TRBJ1-4; D is perhaps TRBD1 (5 bases). CDR1 WNHNN and CDR2 SYGVQD come from the germline V gene (reference sequence). The CDR3 runs to 14 residues. V lost 6 bases to trimming and J lost 1 base, with 9 bases between them. The CDR3 bases are TGCGCCAGCAGCGCCGGGGGAACTAATGAAAAACTGTTTTTT. Residues: CASSAGGTNEKLFF.

The chain combines TRBV7-9 with TRBJ1-1; D is unclear. The CDR3 extends over 12 amino acids. V was cut by 1 base and J by 11 bases, with 11 bases left in between. The germline V gene encodes CDR1 SEHNR and CDR2 FQNEAQ (reference sequence). CDR3 amino acids: CASSLDSSGAFF. The CDR3 DNA follows: TGTGCCAGCAGCTTAGATTCGTCTGGGGCTTTCTTT.

This clonotype was seen a handful of times. The chain has TRBV4-1 and TRBJ1-1; no firm D call. Germline assignment: CDR1 MGHRA and CDR2 YSYEKL. This CDR3 comprises 15 residues. V lost 0 bases and J lost 1, with 9 bases in between. Written as DNA, the CDR3 is TGCGCCAGCAGCCAAGAAGGTCGGCAGAACACTGAAGCTTTCTTT. Translation: CASSQEGRQNTEAFF.

The CDR3 DNA follows: TGCGCCAGCAGCCCGGCCGGTACGGGAAACAATGAAAAACTGTTTTTT. Translation gives CASSPAGTGNNEKLFF. This chain links TRBV5-1 with TRBJ1-4; D uncertain. The germline V and J ends were trimmed by 4 bases and 5 bases, with 18 bases remaining between them. Germline V CDR1 and CDR2: SGHRS, YFSETQ. The CDR3 sequence is 16 residues long.

This clonotype was seen a handful of times. This chain links TRBV7-2 with TRBJ2-3; 13 bases align to TRBD2. The germline gives CDR1 SGHTA, CDR2 FQGNSA. This CDR3 comprises 16 residues. The V segment lost 5 bases and the J segment 4 bases; nucleotides outside the gene matches: 6. The CDR3 nucleotides are TGTGCCAGCAGCCTGCGACTAGCGGGGGGCTCAGATACGCAGTATTTT. Encoded protein: CASSLRLAGGSDTQYF. The full variable domain, its missing parts supplied by reference TRBV7-2 and TRBJ2-3, is GAGVSQSPSNKVTEKGKDVELRCDPISGHTALYWYRQSLGQGLEFLIYFQGNSAPDKSGLPSDRFSAERTGGSVSTLTIQRTQQEDSAVYLCASSLRLAGGSDTQYFGPGTRLTVL.

In its sample, this clonotype was seen a few times. The rearrangement uses TRBV27 and TRBJ2-1; weak D call: TRBD2 (5 bases). The CDR3 has 13 residues. The V gene lost 3 bases and the J gene lost 7 bases, with 10 bases spanning the gap. Germline V gene sequence: CDR1 MNHEY, CDR2 SMNVEV (reference sequence). The CDR3 protein is CASSFRGNNEQFF. The CDR3 DNA reads as TGTGCCAGCAGTTTTCGGGGAAATAATGAGCAGTTCTTC.

This clonotype was recorded a few times. This chain connects TRBV3-1 to TRBJ2-2; TRBD2 might be the D (6 bases). Germline values: CDR1 LGHDT, CDR2 YNNKEL (reference sequence). This CDR3 is built from 18 residues. With 3 bases removed from V and 4 bases from J, the gap between germline ends came to 21 bases. The CDR3 nucleotides are TGTGCCAGCAGCCAGTCGGGCACAACTAGCTTTGGCACCGGGGAGCTGTTTTTT. It specifies CASSQSGTTSFGTGELFF.

The chain combines TRBV18 with TRBJ1-2, with 12 positions matching TRBD1. Germline V gene data show CDR1 as KGHSH and CDR2 as LQKENI. With V trimmed by 3 bases and J by 4 bases, 6 bases remained unmatched. The length of the CDR3 is 16 residues. The CDR3 reads CASSPKGQGAAYGYTF. The CDR3 DNA is TGTGCCAGCTCACCCAAGGGACAGGGGGCCGCCTATGGCTACACCTTC.

The chain has TRBV6-2 or TRBV6-3 and TRBJ2-1, with D perhaps matching TRBD1 or TRBD2 (5 bases each). Trimming shortened V by 8 bases and J by 8 bases, and 19 bases separated the two germline ends. The CDR3 sequence is 14 residues long. Germline CDR1 reads MNHEY; CDR2 reads SVGEGT. CDR3 in DNA: TGTGCCAGCCTATGGGGACCCCGCCCCCATGAGCAGTTCTTC. Translated: CASLWGPRPHEQFF.

The V call is TRBV28, the J call TRBJ2-7; D gene ambiguous. V was cut by 5 bases and J by 2 bases, with 7 bases left in between. Germline values: CDR1 MDHEN, CDR2 SYDVKM. CDR3 size: 12 residues. The CDR3 nucleotides read TGTGCCAGCAGTGATACCCCCTACGAGCAGTACGTC. Protein product: CASSDTPYEQYV.

Only a few counts were recorded for this clonotype. This rearrangement joins TRBV20-1 to TRBJ2-7; D may correspond to TRBD1 or TRBD2 (5 bases each). Germline-derived CDR1 and CDR2 are DFQATT and SNEGSKA (reference sequence). The CDR3 consists of 10 residues. Trimming shortened V by 5 bases and J by 10 bases, and 12 bases separated the two germline ends. The CDR3 region has the DNA TGCAGTGCTCTCGGGACGGATCAGTACTTC. Protein sequence: CSALGTDQYF.

The rearrangement links TRBV5-1 to TRBJ2-3, with D uncertain. The germline V and J ends were trimmed by 5 bases and 4 bases, with 5 bases remaining between them. This CDR3 is 11 amino acids long. Germline loops: CDR1 SGHRS, CDR2 YFSETQ. This CDR3 reads CASRESDTQYF. CDR3 in DNA: TGCGCCAGCAGGGAGTCAGATACGCAGTATTTT.

The rearrangement uses TRBV12-3 or TRBV12-4 and TRBJ1-5, with 9 nucleotides matching TRBD1. This CDR3 has 19 amino acids. V shed 7 bases and J 0 bases; nucleotides not matched to a gene: 16. The CDR3: CASTDHPGQGSYSNQPQHF. The CDR3 DNA reads as TGTGCCAGCACCGACCACCCGGGACAGGGTTCATATAGCAATCAGCCCCAGCATTTT.

The chain carries TRBV5-1 and TRBJ2-1; the D is unclear. Trimming cost V 0 bases and J 6 bases, with 7 bases left between them. The CDR3 has 13 amino acids. The germline V gene encodes CDR1 SGHRS and CDR2 YFSETQ. CDR3 DNA sequence: TGCGCCAGCAGCTTGGCCCTCCCCAATGAGCAGTTCTTC. It codes for CASSLALPNEQFF. The whole variable domain, remainder taken from reference TRBV5-1 and TRBJ2-1, is KAGVTQTPRYLIKTRGQQVTLSCSPISGHRSVSWYQQTPGQGLQFLFEYFSETQRNKGNFPGRFSGRQFSNSRSEMNVSTLELGDSALYLCASSLALPNEQFFGPGTRLTVL.

The chain is built from TRBV3-1 and TRBJ2-2; tentative D call: TRBD1 (6 bases). The V end lost 0 bases, the J end lost 0 bases, and 8 bases lay between the germline ends. The CDR3 loop spans 16 amino acids. From germline, CDR1 is LGHDT and CDR2 YNNKEL (reference sequence). The CDR3 spells CASSQEDRPNTGELFF. DNA of the CDR3: TGTGCCAGCAGCCAAGAGGACAGACCGAACACCGGGGAGCTGTTTTTT. Based on the CDR3 plus reference TRBV3-1 and TRBJ2-2, the full variable domain is DTAVSQTPKYLVTQMGNDKSIKCEQNLGHDTMYWYKQDSKKFLKIMFSYNNKELIINETVPNRFSPKSPDKAHLNLHINSLELGDSAVYFCASSQEDRPNTGELFFGEGSRLTVL.